The present entry profiles one T cell receptor beta chain with its context. This record comes from a study of blood T cell repertoires in COVID-19. The wider study: Both acute and convalescent COVID-19 samples were obtained from the United States, Italy and Spain. PBMCs, B-cell-depleted T cells, or T cells provided the cDNA or gDNA that made up the material.

This CDR3 has 16 amino acids. V shed 2 bases, J shed 0 bases, and the junction held 6 bases outside the gene matches. CDR1 is LNHDA and CDR2 is SQIVND in the germline V gene (reference sequence). Original processing notes: Reference gene primers were amplified, and this amplification served to estimate nucleated cell counts. Assay used: immunoSEQ multiplex PCR; TCRdb lists only in-frame clones, some missing. D and trimming were read from the DNA, whereas the V and J calls and clone size are those reported in that table. Of some 150,000 clones listed, roughly 84% are singletons. The receptor's source is a woman between 50 and 59 years old who had been exposed to COVID-19. The chain couples TRBV19 to TRBJ1-1; 7 bases line up with TRBD1. Material: PBMCs or T cells enriched from blood (not recorded which). CDR3 sequence (DNA): TGTGCCAGTAGTATAACGACAGGGCTGATGAACACTGAAGCTTTCTTT. This gives the protein CASSITTGLMNTEAFF.